Given below is one T cell receptor (beta chain) in context. Antigen unknown. CD4+CD127+ cells were sorted as the conventional CD4 T cells. The repertoire was sequenced with immunoSEQ multiplex PCR; TCRdb's copy has only in-frame clones and lacks some. The data contain roughly 25,000 clones, 95% to 97% of them singletons. The data derive from a study of B cell selection in AIRE deficiency. Study-wide results and caveats: CDR3s were shorter in shared Treg sequences, reflecting few non-templated nucleotide insertions.

J gave up 8 bases and V 4 bases, and 11 bases lay outside the gene matches. The CDR3 has 14 residues. Germline-derived CDR1 and CDR2 are SGHRS and YFSETQ. The sample consisted of conventional CD4+ T cells sorted from PBMCs. This chain uses TRBV5-1 with TRBJ1-1; 7 bases are shared with TRBD1. The receptor was derived from a human donor with AIRE deficiency. CDR3 loop: CASSPTLPDREAFF. The CDR3 DNA reads TGCGCCAGCAGCCCGACCTTACCGGACAGGGAAGCTTTCTTT.